This TCR beta chain is drawn from a study of a mutant IDH1 vaccine in newly diagnosed glioma. Specified time point: week 23, last vaccination. Every vaccine dose comprised 300 ug of mutant IDH1 20-mer peptide plus topical imiquimod. Libraries were prepared by immunoSEQ multiplex PCR; TCRdb keeps only in-frame clonotypes and omits some of them. Of about 38,000 clones listed, about four fifths are singletons. Germline V CDR1 and CDR2: SGDLS, YYNGEE. This CDR3 spans 15 amino acids. V lost 3 bases and J lost 5; bases outside the gene matches: 8. A word on this clone: Its antigen is unknown.

The chain links TRBV9 to TRBJ2-5; TRBD1 aligns across 9 bases. The origin of this receptor is a man aged 35 to 55 with glioma. The input for sequencing was PBMCs, taken from a glioma patient whose treatment included an IDH1 peptide vaccine. The CDR3 loop reads CASSAGDRVGETQYF. DNA for the CDR3: TGTGCCAGCAGCGCCGGGGACAGGGTTGGGGAGACCCAGTACTTC.